The 14 T cell receptor beta chains below come from one sample, sequenced in a study of cytomegalovirus exposure and HLA in healthy donors. Primers: 60 Vbeta forward and 13 Jbeta reverse. The repertoire was sequenced with immunoSEQ multiplex PCR; TCRdb's copy has only in-frame clones and lacks some. The sample comprises some 91,000 clones, more than 75% of which are singletons, and roughly 9% rests with the top ten. The sequenced sample was PBMCs. The origin of the receptors is a man aged 25 to 45 in good health and CMV-seropositive.

V and J are TRBV5-1 and TRBJ2-5, with TRBD2 identical over 9 bases. CDR1 SGHRS and CDR2 YFSETQ come from the germline V gene. Trimming removed 0 bases from V and 2 bases from J; junction bases left unmatched: 5. The CDR3 has 16 residues. The CDR3 loop reads CASSLGASGIQETQYF. As DNA, the CDR3 is TGCGCCAGCAGCTTGGGGGCTAGCGGGATACAAGAGACCCAGTACTTC.

The V call is TRBV27, the J call TRBJ1-4, with 7 bases that match TRBD1. This CDR3 has 14 amino acids. Germline CDR1 and CDR2: MNHEY and SMNVEV (reference sequence). Trimming cost V 6 bases and J 10 bases; bases outside gene matches: 11. This chain's CDR3 is CASSLTGTAGKLFF. The CDR3 DNA follows: TGTGCCAGCAGCTTAACCGGGACAGCAGGAAAACTGTTTTTT.

V and J are TRBV7-9 and TRBJ2-3; D might be TRBD1 (5 bases). The CDR3 extends over 16 amino acids. Per the germline V gene, CDR1 is SEHNR and CDR2 is FQNEAQ (reference sequence). Trimming pared 5 bases from V and 2 bases from J, leaving 17 bases between. CDR3 residues: CASSERQRLLTDTQYF. The CDR3 nucleotides read TGTGCCAGCAGCGAGAGACAGAGACTCCTCACAGATACGCAGTATTTT.

This clone was recorded a few times. This chain connects TRBV10-3 to TRBJ1-1, with 8 bases identical to TRBD1. The V and J ends lost 5 bases and 1 base, in that order; junction bases with no gene match: 3. CDR3 size: 14 residues. The germline V gene encodes CDR1 ENHRY and CDR2 SYGVKD. CDR3 protein: CAISIRGPNTEAFF. CDR3 sequence (DNA): TGTGCCATCAGTATCAGGGGGCCGAACACTGAAGCTTTCTTT.

V usage is TRBV7-2 and J usage is TRBJ2-7, with 8 positions matching TRBD2. Germline V CDR1 and CDR2: SGHTA, FQGNSA. J was trimmed by 5 bases and V by 5 bases; bases with no gene match: 14. The CDR3 length is 16 residues. The CDR3 sequence: CASSRGTRISRDEQYF. The DNA of the CDR3 is TGTGCCAGCAGCCGCGGGACTAGAATAAGTCGCGACGAGCAGTACTTC. Drawing the rest from reference TRBV7-2 and TRBJ2-7, the complete variable domain is GAGVSQSPSNKVTEKGKDVELRCDPISGHTALYWYRQSLGQGLEFLIYFQGNSAPDKSGLPSDRFSAERTGGSVSTLTIQRTQQEDSAVYLCASSRGTRISRDEQYFGPGTRLTVT.

The chain carries TRBV25-1 and TRBJ2-2; 10 positions agree with TRBD2. After removal of 3 bases from V and 4 bases from J, the junction contained 2 bases not matched to a gene. The CDR3 extends over 15 amino acids. Germline values: CDR1 MGHDK, CDR2 SYGVNS. The chain's CDR3 is CASSEEREGTGELFF. The CDR3 bases are TGTGCCAGCAGTGAGGAGCGGGAGGGCACCGGGGAGCTGTTTTTT. Based on the CDR3 plus reference TRBV25-1 and TRBJ2-2, the full variable domain is EADIYQTPRYLVIGTGKKITLECSQTMGHDKMYWYQQDPGMELHLIHYSYGVNSTEKGDLSSESTVSRIRTEHFPLTLESARPSHTSQYLCASSEEREGTGELFFGEGSRLTVL.

The genes are TRBV5-1 and TRBJ2-7, with D perhaps matching TRBD1 (6 bases). In germline, CDR1 is SGHRS, CDR2 YFSETQ. Trimming took off 7 bases at V and 2 bases at J, with 13 bases between the two ends. The CDR3 contains 13 residues. The CDR3 sequence is CASAQQGPYEQYF. CDR3 DNA: TGCGCCAGCGCCCAACAGGGACCCTACGAGCAGTACTTC.

The V call is TRBV2, the J call TRBJ2-2, with D perhaps TRBD2 (5 bases). Trimming cost V 6 bases and J 0 bases, with 8 bases left between them. The germline gives CDR1 SNHLY, CDR2 FYNNEI. This CDR3 is 14 amino acids long. The CDR3 bases are TGTGCCAGCAGACCCGGGACGAACACCGGGGAGCTGTTTTTT. This gives the protein CASRPGTNTGELFF.

This clone has just one count. The chain is built from TRBV2 and TRBJ2-1; D is unresolved. V was pared by 4 bases and J by 5 bases, with 18 bases between. Per the germline V gene, CDR1 is SNHLY and CDR2 is FYNNEI. The CDR3 has 16 amino acids. In nucleotides, the CDR3 is TGTGCCAGCAGTGGGGTTCGGGTCATCGATAACAATGAGCAGTTCTTC. Protein product: CASSGVRVIDNNEQFF. The variable domain in full, completed from reference TRBV2 and TRBJ2-1, reads EPEVTQTPSHQVTQMGQEVILRCVPISNHLYFYWYRQILGQKVEFLVSFYNNEISEKSEIFDDQFSVERPDGSNFTLKIRSTKLEDSAMYFCASSGVRVIDNNEQFFGPGTRLTVL.

The rearrangement uses TRBV29-1 and TRBJ2-2; 7 bases match TRBD1. This CDR3 has 15 residues. V lost 7 bases and J lost 1; bases outside the gene matches: 9. The germline V gene has CDR1 SQVTM and CDR2 ANQGSEA. The CDR3 loop reads CSDPGQPLNTGELFF. The CDR3 DNA reads as TGCAGCGATCCGGGACAGCCGTTGAACACCGGGGAGCTGTTTTTT.

This clone was found once. Other DNA sequences in the sample encode the same CDR3. CDR3 nucleotide sequence: TGTGCCAGTAGTATCACAGGGGGCCAAGAGACCCAGTACTTC. This codes for CASSITGGQETQYF. The V call is TRBV19, the J call TRBJ2-5; 8 bases line up with TRBD1. CDR3 length: 14 residues. Trimming cost V 3 bases and J 1 base; bases outside gene matches: 1. Per germline, CDR1 LNHDA and CDR2 SQIVND (reference sequence).

The chain uses TRBV11-2 and TRBJ2-7, with no clear D. The germline gives CDR1 SGHAT, CDR2 FQNNGV. V shed 0 bases and J shed 0 bases, with 6 bases lying between them. The CDR3 covers 14 residues. The CDR3 DNA is TGTGCCAGCAGCTTAGATGAGTACTCCTACGAGCAGTACTTC. Translating gives CASSLDEYSYEQYF.

The rearrangement joins TRBV28 to TRBJ1-2; 12 bases map to TRBD1. Per germline, CDR1 MDHEN and CDR2 SYDVKM. V shed 2 bases and J 7 bases; nucleotides not matched to a gene: 5. The CDR3 is 15 amino acids. DNA for the CDR3: TGTGCCAGCAGTTTACCGGGACAGGGGGCGATTGGCTACACCTTC. It codes for CASSLPGQGAIGYTF.

The chain is built from TRBV5-1 and TRBJ1-5, with TRBD1 matching over 7 bases. Germline loops: CDR1 SGHRS, CDR2 YFSETQ. CDR3 length equals 16 residues. The V and J ends lost 0 bases and 4 bases, in that order; junction bases with no gene match: 7. CDR3 loop: CASSLEGSGGNQPQHF. Written as DNA, the CDR3 is TGCGCCAGCAGCTTGGAGGGGTCAGGGGGGAATCAGCCCCAGCATTTT.